Listed below are T cell receptor beta chains from one sample, sequenced in a study of identifying expanded T cells in peripheral blood. Method: immunoSEQ multiplex PCR; TCRdb's copy keeps in-frame clones and lacks some. Among 95,000 or so clones listed, around 86% were seen once. Sequencing input: blood. Every receptor here comes from a person aged 18-70 years in good health. Both conserved end residues are part of each CDR3. Fields, in order: V gene, clone size, J gene, CDR3 protein. Size tells how often a clone was seen (once, few, many) or the class of an expanded clone, and some rows leave it out.

v_call: TRBV18
clone_size: NA
j_call: TRBJ1-1
cdr3_aa: CASSPPVNTEAFF

v_call: TRBV5-4
clone_size: NA
j_call: TRBJ2-1
cdr3_aa: CASSLRGQINYEQFF

v_call: TRBV5-4
clone_size: NA
j_call: TRBJ2-7
cdr3_aa: CASSLVGRPLDEQYF

v_call: TRBV9
clone_size: NA
j_call: TRBJ2-1
cdr3_aa: CASSPDPNGYNEQFF

v_call: TRBV30
clone_size: once
j_call: TRBJ2-2
cdr3_aa: CAWSAQGTGELFF

v_call: TRBV10-3
clone_size: NA
j_call: TRBJ2-3
cdr3_aa: CAIRGTSFVTDTQYF

v_call: TRBV30
clone_size: NA
j_call: TRBJ2-3
cdr3_aa: CAWNGGASTDTQYF

v_call: TRBV27
clone_size: NA
j_call: TRBJ1-5
cdr3_aa: CASSSAGVPNQPQHF

v_call: TRBV6-1
clone_size: NA
j_call: TRBJ1-1
cdr3_aa: CASSVRDRGHVWTEAFF

v_call: TRBV5-1
clone_size: few
j_call: TRBJ2-2
cdr3_aa: CASSPPRQGGTGELFF

v_call: TRBV30
clone_size: NA
j_call: TRBJ2-5
cdr3_aa: CAWITKSGVQETQYF

v_call: TRBV14
clone_size: NA
j_call: TRBJ2-2
cdr3_aa: CASSQGHYTGELFF

v_call: TRBV7-6
clone_size: NA
j_call: TRBJ2-7
cdr3_aa: CASSLGSTEQYF

v_call: TRBV29-1
clone_size: NA
j_call: TRBJ1-2
cdr3_aa: CSVGLGQNYGYTF

v_call: TRBV6-1
clone_size: NA
j_call: TRBJ1-2
cdr3_aa: CASSATPSVLGYGYTF

v_call: TRBV5-5
clone_size: once
j_call: TRBJ1-3
cdr3_aa: CASSSHRGQGNTIYF

v_call: TRBV27
clone_size: few
j_call: TRBJ1-1
cdr3_aa: CASSLTGGNTEAFF

v_call: TRBV7-2
clone_size: NA
j_call: TRBJ1-6
cdr3_aa: CASSLEAGVNSPLHF

v_call: TRBV6-5
clone_size: NA
j_call: TRBJ1-1
cdr3_aa: CASSSRENTEAFF

v_call: TRBV28
clone_size: NA
j_call: TRBJ1-6
cdr3_aa: CASSLYESPLHF

v_call: TRBV9
clone_size: NA
j_call: TRBJ1-2
cdr3_aa: CASSAPSNKWWGTGGYTF

v_call: TRBV18
clone_size: NA
j_call: TRBJ2-5
cdr3_aa: CASSPGESTYLETQYF